The present T cell receptor (beta chain) was sequenced within a study of T cells in Graves' hyperthyroidism and ophthalmopathy. Using RNA transcripts as the source, TCR beta CDR3 regions were amplified. TCR CDR3 regions were first amplified by RT-PCR with HTBI primers. Each CDR3 protein is one row after TCRdb ran MiXCR on the multiplex PCR reads. The sample records 300,000 or so distinct CDR3 sequences, roughly 20% being singletons. This clonotype was found a few times. Germline V CDR1 and CDR2: SEHNR, FQNEAQ (reference sequence). Deletions cut 1 base from V and 1 base from J, with 10 bases between. The CDR3 sequence is 15 residues long. Used for diagnoses were clinical symptoms, serum thyroxine and TRAb, thyroid ultrasound and orbital computed tomography.

The sample was blood. The TCR sequence derives from a woman in her forties or fifties with Graves' hyperthyroidism. This chain uses TRBV7-9 with TRBJ2-5; D remains unclear. The DNA for the CDR3 is TGTGCCAGCAGCTTAGTCGGTCTCAGCCAAGAGACCCAGTACTTC. Translated: CASSLVGLSQETQYF.